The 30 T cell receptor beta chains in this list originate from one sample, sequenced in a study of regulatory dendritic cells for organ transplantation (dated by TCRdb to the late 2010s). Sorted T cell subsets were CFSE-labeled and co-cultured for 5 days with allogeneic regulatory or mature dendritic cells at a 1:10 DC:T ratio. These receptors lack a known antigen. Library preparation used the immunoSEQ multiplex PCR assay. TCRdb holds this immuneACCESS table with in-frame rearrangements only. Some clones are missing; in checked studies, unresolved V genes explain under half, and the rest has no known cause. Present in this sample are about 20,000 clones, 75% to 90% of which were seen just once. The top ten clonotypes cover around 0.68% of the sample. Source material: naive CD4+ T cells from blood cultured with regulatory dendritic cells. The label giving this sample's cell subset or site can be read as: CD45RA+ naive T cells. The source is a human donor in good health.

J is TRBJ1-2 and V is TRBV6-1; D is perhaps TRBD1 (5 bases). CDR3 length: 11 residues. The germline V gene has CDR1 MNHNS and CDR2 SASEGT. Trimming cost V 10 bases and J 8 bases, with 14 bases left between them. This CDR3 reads CAIGQGLGYTF. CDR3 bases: TGTGCCATCGGGCAGGGACTCGGCTACACCTTC.

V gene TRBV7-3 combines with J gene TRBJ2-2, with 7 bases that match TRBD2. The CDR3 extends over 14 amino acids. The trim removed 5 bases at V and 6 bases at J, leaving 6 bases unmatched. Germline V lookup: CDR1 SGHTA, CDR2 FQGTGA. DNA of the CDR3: TGTGCCAGCAGCCAAACCCGGGAGGCCGGGGAGCTGTTTTTT. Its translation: CASSQTREAGELFF.

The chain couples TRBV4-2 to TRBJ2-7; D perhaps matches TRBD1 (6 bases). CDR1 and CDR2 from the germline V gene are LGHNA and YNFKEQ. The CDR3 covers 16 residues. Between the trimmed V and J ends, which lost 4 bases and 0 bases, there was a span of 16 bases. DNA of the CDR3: TGTGCCAGCAGCCCTGATCACAGGGCGAGCTCCTACGAGCAGTACTTC. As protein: CASSPDHRASSYEQYF.

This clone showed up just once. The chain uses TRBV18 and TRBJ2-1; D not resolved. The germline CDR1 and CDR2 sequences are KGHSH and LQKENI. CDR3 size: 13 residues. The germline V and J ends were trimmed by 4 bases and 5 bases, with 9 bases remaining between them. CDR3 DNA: TGTGCCAGCTCACAGGGTATGGACAATGAGCAGTTCTTC. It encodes CASSQGMDNEQFF.

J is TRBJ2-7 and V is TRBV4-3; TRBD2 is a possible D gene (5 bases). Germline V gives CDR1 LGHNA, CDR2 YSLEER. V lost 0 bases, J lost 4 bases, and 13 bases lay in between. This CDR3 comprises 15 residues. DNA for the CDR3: TGCGCCAGCAGCCAAGATGTTCGGTGGGAGTACGAGCAGTACTTC. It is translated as CASSQDVRWEYEQYF.

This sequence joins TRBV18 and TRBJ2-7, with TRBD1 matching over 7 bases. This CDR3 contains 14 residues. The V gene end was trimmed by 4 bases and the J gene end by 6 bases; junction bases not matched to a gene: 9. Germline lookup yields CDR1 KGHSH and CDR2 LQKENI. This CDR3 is CASSHDRVPGEQYF. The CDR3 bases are TGTGCCAGCTCACATGACAGGGTCCCGGGCGAGCAGTACTTC.

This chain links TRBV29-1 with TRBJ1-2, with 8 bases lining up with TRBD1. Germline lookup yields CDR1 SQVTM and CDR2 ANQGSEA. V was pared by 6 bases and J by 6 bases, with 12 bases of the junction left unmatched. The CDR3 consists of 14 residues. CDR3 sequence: CSVSQGALIDGYTF. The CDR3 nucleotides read TGCAGCGTCAGCCAGGGGGCGCTGATCGATGGCTACACCTTC. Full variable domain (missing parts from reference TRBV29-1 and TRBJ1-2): SAVISQKPSRDICQRGTSLTIQCQVDSQVTMMFWYRQQPGQSLTLIATANQGSEATYESGFVIDKFPISRPNLTFSTLTVSNMSPEDSSIYLCSVSQGALIDGYTFGSGTRLTVV.

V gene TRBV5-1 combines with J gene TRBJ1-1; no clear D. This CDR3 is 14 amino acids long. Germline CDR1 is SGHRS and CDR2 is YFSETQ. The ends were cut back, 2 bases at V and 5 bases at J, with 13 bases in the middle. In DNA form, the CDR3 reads TGCGCCAGCAGCTTTAATTCCCCGGGGACTGAAGCTTTCTTT. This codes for CASSFNSPGTEAFF.

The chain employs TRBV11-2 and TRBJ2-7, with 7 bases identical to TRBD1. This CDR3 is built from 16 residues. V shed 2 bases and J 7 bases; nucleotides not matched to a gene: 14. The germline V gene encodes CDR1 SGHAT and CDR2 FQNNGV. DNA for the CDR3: TGTGCCAGCAGCTTAATCCCGACAGGGACGTCGAGTGAGCAGTACTTC. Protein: CASSLIPTGTSSEQYF.

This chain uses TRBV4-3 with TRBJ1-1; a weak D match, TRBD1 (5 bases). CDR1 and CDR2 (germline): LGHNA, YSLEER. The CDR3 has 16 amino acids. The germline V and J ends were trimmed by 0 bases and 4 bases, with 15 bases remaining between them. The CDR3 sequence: CASSQDSRARITEAFF. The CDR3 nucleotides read TGCGCCAGCAGCCAAGATTCCAGGGCCAGAATCACTGAAGCTTTCTTT.

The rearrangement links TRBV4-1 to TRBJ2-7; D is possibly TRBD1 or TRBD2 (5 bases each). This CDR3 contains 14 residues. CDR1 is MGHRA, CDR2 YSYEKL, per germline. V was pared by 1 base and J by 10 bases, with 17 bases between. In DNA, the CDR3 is TGCGCCAGCAGCCAAGTGTCAGGGACCCGACACCAGTACTTC. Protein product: CASSQVSGTRHQYF.

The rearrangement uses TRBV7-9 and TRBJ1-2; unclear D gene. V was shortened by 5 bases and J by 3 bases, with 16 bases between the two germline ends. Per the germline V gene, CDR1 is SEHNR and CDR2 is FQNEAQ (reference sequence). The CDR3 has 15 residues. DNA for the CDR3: TGTGCCAGCAGCAGCTCTCGGCCGGGCTACTATGGCTACACCTTC. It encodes CASSSSRPGYYGYTF.

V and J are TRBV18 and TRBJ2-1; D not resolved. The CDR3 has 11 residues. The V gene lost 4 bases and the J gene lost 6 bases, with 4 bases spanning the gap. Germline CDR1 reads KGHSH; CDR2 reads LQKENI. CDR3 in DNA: TGTGCCAGCTCACGGGGCAATGAGCAGTTCTTC. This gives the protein CASSRGNEQFF.

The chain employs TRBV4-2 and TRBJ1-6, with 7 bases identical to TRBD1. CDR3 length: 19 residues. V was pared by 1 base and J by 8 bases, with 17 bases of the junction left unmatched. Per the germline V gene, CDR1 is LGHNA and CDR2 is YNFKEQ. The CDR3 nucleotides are TGTGCCAGCAGCCAAGTCAGGGGGACAATGAATTCAAAATATTCACCCCTCCACTTT. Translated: CASSQVRGTMNSKYSPLHF.

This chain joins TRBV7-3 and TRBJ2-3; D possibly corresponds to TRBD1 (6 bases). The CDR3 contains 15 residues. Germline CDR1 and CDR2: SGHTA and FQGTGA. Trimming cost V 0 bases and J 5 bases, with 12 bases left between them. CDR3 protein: CASSLTGGVKDTQYF. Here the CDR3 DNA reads TGTGCCAGCAGCTTAACAGGGGGAGTTAAAGATACGCAGTATTTT.

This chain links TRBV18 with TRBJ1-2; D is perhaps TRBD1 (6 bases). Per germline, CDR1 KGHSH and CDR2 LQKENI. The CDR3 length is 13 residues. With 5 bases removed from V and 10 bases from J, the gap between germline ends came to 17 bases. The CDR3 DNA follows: TGTGCCAGCTCAACCCTCCCGGAGGGGGACTACACCTTC. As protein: CASSTLPEGDYTF.

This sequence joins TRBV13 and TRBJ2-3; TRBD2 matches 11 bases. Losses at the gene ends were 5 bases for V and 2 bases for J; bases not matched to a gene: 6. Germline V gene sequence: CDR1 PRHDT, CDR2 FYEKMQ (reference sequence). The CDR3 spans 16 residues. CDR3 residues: CASSLRTSGYTDTQYF. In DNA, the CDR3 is TGTGCCAGCAGCCTTCGGACTAGCGGGTACACAGATACGCAGTATTTT.

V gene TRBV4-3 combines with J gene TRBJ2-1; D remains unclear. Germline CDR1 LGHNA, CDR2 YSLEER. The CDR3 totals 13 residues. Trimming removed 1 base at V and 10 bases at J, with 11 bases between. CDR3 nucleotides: TGCGCCAGCAGCCAAGTTGGGATTGACGAGCAGTTCTTC. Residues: CASSQVGIDEQFF.

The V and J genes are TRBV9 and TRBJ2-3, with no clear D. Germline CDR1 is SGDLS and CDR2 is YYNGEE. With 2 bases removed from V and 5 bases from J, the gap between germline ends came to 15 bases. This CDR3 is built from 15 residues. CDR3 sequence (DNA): TGTGCCAGCAGCGTTGGGCTTGCGGCCGGAGATACGCAGTATTTT. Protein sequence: CASSVGLAAGDTQYF.

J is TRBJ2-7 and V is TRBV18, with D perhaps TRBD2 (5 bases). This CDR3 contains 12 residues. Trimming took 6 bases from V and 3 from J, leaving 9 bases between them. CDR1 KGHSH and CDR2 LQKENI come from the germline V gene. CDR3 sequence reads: CASSDLDYEQYF. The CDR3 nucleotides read TGTGCCAGCTCGGACTTAGACTACGAGCAGTACTTC.

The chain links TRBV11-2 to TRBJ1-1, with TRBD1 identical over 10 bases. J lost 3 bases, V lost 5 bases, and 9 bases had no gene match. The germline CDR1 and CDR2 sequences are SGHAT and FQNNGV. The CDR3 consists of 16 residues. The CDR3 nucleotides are TGTGCCAGCAGCAAAAACCCGGGACAGGGGTACACTGAAGCTTTCTTT. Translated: CASSKNPGQGYTEAFF.

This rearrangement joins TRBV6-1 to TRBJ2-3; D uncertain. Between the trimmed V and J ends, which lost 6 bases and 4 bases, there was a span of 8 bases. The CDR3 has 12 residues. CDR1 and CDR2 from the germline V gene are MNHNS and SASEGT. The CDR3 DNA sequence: TGTGCCAGCAGCGTTAGCCCAGATACGCAGTATTTT. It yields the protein CASSVSPDTQYF.

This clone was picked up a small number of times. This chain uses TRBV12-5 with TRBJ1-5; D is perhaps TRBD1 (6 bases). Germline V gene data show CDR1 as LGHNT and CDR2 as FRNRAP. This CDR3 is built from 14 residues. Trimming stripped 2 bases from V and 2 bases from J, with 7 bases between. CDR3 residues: CASGLWGRNQPQHF. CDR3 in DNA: TGTGCTAGTGGTTTGTGGGGGCGCAATCAGCCCCAGCATTTT.

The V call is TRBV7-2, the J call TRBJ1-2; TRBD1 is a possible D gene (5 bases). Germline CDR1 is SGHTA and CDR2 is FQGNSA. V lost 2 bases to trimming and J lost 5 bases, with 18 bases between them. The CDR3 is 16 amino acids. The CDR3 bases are TGTGCCAGCAGCTTAAATCATCAGGGAGTAGGGTATGGCTACACCTTC. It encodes CASSLNHQGVGYGYTF.

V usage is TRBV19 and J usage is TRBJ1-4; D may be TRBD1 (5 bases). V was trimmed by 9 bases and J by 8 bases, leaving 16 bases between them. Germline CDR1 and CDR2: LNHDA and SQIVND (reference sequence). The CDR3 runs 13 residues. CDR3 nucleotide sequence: TGTGCCAGCCATACAGGACTGGGCGAAAAACTGTTTTTT. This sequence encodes CASHTGLGEKLFF. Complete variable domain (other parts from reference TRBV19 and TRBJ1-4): DGGITQSPKYLFRKEGQNVTLSCEQNLNHDAMYWYRQDPGQGLRLIYYSQIVNDFQKGDIAEGYSVSREKKESFPLTVTSAQKNPTAFYLCASHTGLGEKLFFGSGTQLSVL.

The CDR3 coding sequence is TGTGCCAGTTCCCGGGACAGGGCTTACGAGCAGTACTTC. Its protein is CASSRDRAYEQYF. The chain joins TRBV19 to TRBJ2-7; TRBD1 aligns across 9 bases. CDR3 size: 13 residues. Germline V gene sequence: CDR1 LNHDA, CDR2 SQIVND (reference sequence). The V gene end was trimmed by 8 bases and the J gene end by 4 bases; junction bases not matched to a gene: 6.

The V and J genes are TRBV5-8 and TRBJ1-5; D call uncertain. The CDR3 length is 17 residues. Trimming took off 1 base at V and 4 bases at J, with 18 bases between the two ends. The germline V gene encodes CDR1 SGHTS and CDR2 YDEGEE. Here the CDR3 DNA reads TGTGCCAGCAGCTTGTTTTCTTCGGAACCCCCAAATCAGCCCCAGCATTTT. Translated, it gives CASSLFSSEPPNQPQHF.

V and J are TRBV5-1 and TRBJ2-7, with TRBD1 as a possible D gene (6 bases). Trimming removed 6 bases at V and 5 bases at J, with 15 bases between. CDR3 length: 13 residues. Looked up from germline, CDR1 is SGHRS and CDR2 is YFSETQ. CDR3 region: CASKRATGHEQYF. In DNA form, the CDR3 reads TGCGCCAGCAAGAGGGCGACAGGCCACGAGCAGTACTTC. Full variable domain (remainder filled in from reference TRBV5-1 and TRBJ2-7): KAGVTQTPRYLIKTRGQQVTLSCSPISGHRSVSWYQQTPGQGLQFLFEYFSETQRNKGNFPGRFSGRQFSNSRSEMNVSTLELGDSALYLCASKRATGHEQYFGPGTRLTVT.

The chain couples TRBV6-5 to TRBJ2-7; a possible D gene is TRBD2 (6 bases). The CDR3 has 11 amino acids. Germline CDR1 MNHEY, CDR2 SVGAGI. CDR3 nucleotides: TGTGCAGCGGGCCGGTCCTGGGAGCAGTACTTC. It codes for CAAGRSWEQYF.

The CDR3 protein is CASSQGTSGWLFF. The CDR3, as DNA: TGCGCCAGCAGCCAAGGGACTAGCGGGTGGTTGTTCTTC. V gene TRBV4-3 combines with J gene TRBJ2-1; TRBD2 aligns across 11 bases. CDR3 length equals 13 residues. Germline CDR1 LGHNA, CDR2 YSLEER. With 1 base clipped from V and 15 bases from J, the junction kept 5 bases outside the gene matches.